The clone carrying this TCR beta chain occurred many times. Antigen unknown. The CDR3 sequence is 12 residues long. With 0 bases removed from V and 6 bases from J, the gap between germline ends came to 6 bases. The germline CDR1 and CDR2 sequences are KGHSH and LQKENI. The authors made cDNA by 5'RACE with 10-nucleotide random UMIs. Each sequencing run yielded over 170 million TCR-beta sequences from 15-18 subjects. TCRdb ran MiXCR on the 5' RACE reads and lists one entry per CDR3 protein. The repertoire holds just over 30,000 distinct CDR3 sequences, about 6% seen once, with 2% to 2.5% in the top ten. There were 850,000 to 1,000,000 CD4+ or CD8+ T cells used in the sorted libraries. This sample was included in a study of neurological immune-mediated disorders. Broader study findings: The most TCR clonal expansion was seen in HTLV-1-associated myelopathy, and the least was seen in multiple sclerosis, which fell below healthy controls.

Source material: CD4+ T cells from blood. The chain combines TRBV18 with TRBJ2-7, with D hard to call. The TCR sequence derives from a woman aged 45-59 years in good health. CDR3 sequence: CASSPPSSEQYF. The CDR3 nucleotides are TGTGCCAGCTCACCACCGTCTAGCGAGCAGTACTTC.